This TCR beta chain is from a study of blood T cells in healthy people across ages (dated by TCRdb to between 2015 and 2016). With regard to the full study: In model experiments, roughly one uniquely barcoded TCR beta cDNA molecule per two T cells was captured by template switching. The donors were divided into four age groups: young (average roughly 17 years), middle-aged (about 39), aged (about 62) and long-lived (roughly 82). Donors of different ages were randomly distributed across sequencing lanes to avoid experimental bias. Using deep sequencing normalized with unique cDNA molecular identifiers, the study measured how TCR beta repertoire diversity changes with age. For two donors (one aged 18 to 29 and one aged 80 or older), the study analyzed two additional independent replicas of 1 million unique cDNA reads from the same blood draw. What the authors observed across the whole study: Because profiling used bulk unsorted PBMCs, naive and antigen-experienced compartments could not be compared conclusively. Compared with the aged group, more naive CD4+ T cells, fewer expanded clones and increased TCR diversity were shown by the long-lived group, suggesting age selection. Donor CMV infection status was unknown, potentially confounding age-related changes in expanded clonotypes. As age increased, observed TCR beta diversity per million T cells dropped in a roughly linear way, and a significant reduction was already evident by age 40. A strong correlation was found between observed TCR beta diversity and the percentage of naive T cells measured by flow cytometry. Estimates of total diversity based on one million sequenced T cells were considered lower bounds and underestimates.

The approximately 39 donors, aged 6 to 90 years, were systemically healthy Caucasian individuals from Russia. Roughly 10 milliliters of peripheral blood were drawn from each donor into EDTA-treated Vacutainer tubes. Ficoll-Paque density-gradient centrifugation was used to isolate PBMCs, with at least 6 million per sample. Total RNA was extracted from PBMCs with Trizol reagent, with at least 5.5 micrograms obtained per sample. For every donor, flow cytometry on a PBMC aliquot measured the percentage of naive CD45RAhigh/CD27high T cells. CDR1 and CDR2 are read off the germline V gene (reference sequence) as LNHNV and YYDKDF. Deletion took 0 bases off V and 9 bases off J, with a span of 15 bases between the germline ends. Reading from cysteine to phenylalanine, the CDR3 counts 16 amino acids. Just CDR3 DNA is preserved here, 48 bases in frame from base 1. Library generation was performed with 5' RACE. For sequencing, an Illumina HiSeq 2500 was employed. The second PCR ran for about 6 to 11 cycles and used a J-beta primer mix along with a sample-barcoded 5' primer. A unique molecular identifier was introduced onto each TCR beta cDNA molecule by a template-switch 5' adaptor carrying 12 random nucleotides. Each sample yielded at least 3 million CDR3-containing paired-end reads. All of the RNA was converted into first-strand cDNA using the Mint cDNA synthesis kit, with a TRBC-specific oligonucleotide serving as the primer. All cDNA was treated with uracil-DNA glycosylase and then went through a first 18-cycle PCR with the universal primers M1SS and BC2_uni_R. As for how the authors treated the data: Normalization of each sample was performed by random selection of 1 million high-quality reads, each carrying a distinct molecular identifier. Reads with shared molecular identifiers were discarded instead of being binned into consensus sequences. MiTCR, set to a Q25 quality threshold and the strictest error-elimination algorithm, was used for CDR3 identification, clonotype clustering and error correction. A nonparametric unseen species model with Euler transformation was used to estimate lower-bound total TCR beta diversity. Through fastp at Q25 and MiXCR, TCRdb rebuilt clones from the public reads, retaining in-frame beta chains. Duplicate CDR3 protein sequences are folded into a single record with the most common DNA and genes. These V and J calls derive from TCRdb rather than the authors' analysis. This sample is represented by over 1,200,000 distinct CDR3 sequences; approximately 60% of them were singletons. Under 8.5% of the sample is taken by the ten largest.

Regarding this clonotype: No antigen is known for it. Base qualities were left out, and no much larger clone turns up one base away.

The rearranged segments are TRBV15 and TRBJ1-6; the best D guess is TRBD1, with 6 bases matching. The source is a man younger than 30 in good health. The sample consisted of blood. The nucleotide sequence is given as TGTGCCACCAGCAGAGATAGGCCGGGGGCGAGTTCACCCCTCCACTTT. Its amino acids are CATSRDRPGASSPLHF.